Below, 5 T cell receptor beta chains from the same sample are listed, as sequenced in a study of blood T cell repertoires in COVID-19. Using immunoSEQ multiplex PCR, the repertoire was profiled, and TCRdb retains in-frame clones only, with some absent. The profile shows about 180,000 clones, approximately 80% of them singletons. The sequenced material came from PBMCs or T cells enriched from blood (not recorded which). These receptors all come from a man between 60 and 75 years old who had been exposed to COVID-19.

This clone appeared many times. The chain is built from TRBV9 and TRBJ2-2; D call uncertain. Looked up from germline, CDR1 is SGDLS and CDR2 is YYNGEE. V was shortened by 0 bases and J by 2 bases, with 8 bases between the two germline ends. The CDR3 covers 15 residues. CDR3 in amino acids: CASSVGVTNTGELFF. DNA of the CDR3: TGTGCCAGCAGCGTAGGCGTTACTAACACCGGGGAGCTGTTTTTT. Full variable domain (missing parts from reference TRBV9 and TRBJ2-2): DSGVTQTPKHLITATGQRVTLRCSPRSGDLSVYWYQQSLDQGLQFLIQYYNGEERAKGNILERFSAQQFPDLHSELNLSSLELGDSALYFCASSVGVTNTGELFFGEGSRLTVL.

This chain uses TRBV27 with TRBJ1-1; tentative D call: TRBD1 (5 bases). Germline V gives CDR1 MNHEY, CDR2 SMNVEV (reference sequence). This CDR3 has 13 residues. V shed 6 bases and J shed 0 bases, with 8 bases lying between them. CDR3 sequence: CASRMTVNTEAFF. CDR3 nucleotides: TGTGCCAGCAGGATGACAGTGAACACTGAAGCTTTCTTT.

The V and J genes are TRBV24-1 and TRBJ2-2; 10 bases align to TRBD2. This CDR3 is built from 15 residues. Germline V gene sequence: CDR1 KGHDR, CDR2 SFDVKD. Trimming removed 9 bases from V and 1 base from J; junction bases left unmatched: 4. CDR3 amino acids: CATSRTSGNTGELFF. In DNA, the CDR3 is TGTGCCACCTCCCGGACTAGCGGGAACACCGGGGAGCTGTTTTTT.

The rearrangement uses TRBV28 and TRBJ2-1; TRBD1 matches 9 bases. Germline CDR1 reads MDHEN; CDR2 reads SYDVKM. V shed 2 bases, J shed 0 bases, and the junction held 2 bases outside the gene matches. The CDR3 has 16 amino acids. CDR3 loop: CASSLDRGDSYNEQFF. The CDR3 region has the DNA TGTGCCAGCAGTTTAGACAGGGGGGACTCCTACAATGAGCAGTTCTTC. Full variable domain (outside the CDR3, taken from reference TRBV28 and TRBJ2-1): DVKVTQSSRYLVKRTGEKVFLECVQDMDHENMFWYRQDPGLGLRLIYFSYDVKMKEKGDIPEGYSVSREKKERFSLILESASTNQTSMYLCASSLDRGDSYNEQFFGPGTRLTVL.

The V gene is TRBV7-2, the J gene TRBJ2-2; 9 nucleotides match TRBD2. The CDR3 totals 15 residues. CDR1 is SGHTA and CDR2 is FQGNSA in the germline V gene. The V segment lost 3 bases and the J segment 7 bases; nucleotides outside the gene matches: 6. This CDR3 reads CASSFFSGSHGELFF. Here the CDR3 DNA reads TGTGCCAGCAGCTTCTTTAGCGGGAGCCACGGGGAGCTGTTTTTT.